This passage covers 21 T cell receptor beta chains from one sample sequenced in a study of identical twins (dated by TCRdb to 2016 to 2017). The library was produced with 5' RACE. Data came from an Illumina HiSeq 2000. The public reads were run again by TCRdb, first through fastp at Q25 and then through MiXCR, and only productive beta chains were kept. Under each unique CDR3 protein, matching rows form one entry showing the most common genes and DNA. Present in this sample are about 810,000 distinct CDR3 sequences, around 12% of which were seen just once. The ten largest clones represent under 2% of the sample. These data were likewise used in another study, on yellow fever vaccine responses in identical twins.

The sequenced material came from PBMCs. Every receptor here comes from a young woman in good health.

The genes are TRBV14 and TRBJ2-1; 16 nucleotides line up with TRBD2. Germline CDR1 and CDR2: SGHDN and FVKESK. The trim removed 4 bases at V and 1 base at J, leaving 16 bases unmatched. CDR3 length equals 22 residues. The chain's CDR3 is CASSPGTSGRADFRSSYNEQFF. The CDR3 DNA follows: TGTGCCAGCAGCCCGGGGACTAGCGGGAGGGCCGACTTCAGGAGTTCCTACAATGAGCAGTTCTTC.

The chain links TRBV7-2 to TRBJ2-1; unclear D gene. Trimming took off 5 bases at V and 6 bases at J, with 14 bases between the two ends. This CDR3 is 14 amino acids long. Germline V gene lookup returns CDR1 SGHTA and CDR2 FQGNSA. CDR3 amino acids: CASSPQGFVNEQFF. The DNA of the CDR3 is TGTGCCAGCAGCCCGCAAGGCTTTGTCAATGAGCAGTTCTTC.

This clonotype was seen a handful of times. V and J are TRBV12-3 or TRBV12-4 and TRBJ2-5, with TRBD2 matching 7 bases. The CDR3 has 15 residues. V lost 0 bases, J lost 4 bases, and 5 bases stayed unmatched. CDR3 sequence: CASSLAGGPGETQYF. The DNA of the CDR3 is TGTGCCAGCAGTTTAGCGGGAGGGCCGGGAGAGACCCAGTACTTC.

The J gene is TRBJ1-2, the V gene TRBV6-5, with D maybe TRBD1 (6 bases). The germline V gene has CDR1 MNHEY and CDR2 SVGAGI. The CDR3 is 15 residues long. The V end lost 2 bases, the J end lost 2 bases, and 12 bases lay between the germline ends. CDR3: CASSYQSTGNYGYTF. The CDR3 region has the DNA TGTGCCAGCAGTTACCAATCGACAGGAAACTATGGCTACACCTTC.

The rearrangement links TRBV15 to TRBJ2-3; TRBD1 aligns across 9 bases. J was trimmed by 4 bases and V by 0 bases; bases with no gene match: 8. This CDR3 has 17 residues. Germline V lookup: CDR1 LNHNV, CDR2 YYDKDF (reference sequence). CDR3 nucleotide sequence: TGTGCCACCAGCAGAGACCCGGGACAGGGCCTCTCAGATACGCAGTATTTT. As protein: CATSRDPGQGLSDTQYF.

This clonotype has only a few counts. Germline is not matched at one junction end, which may reflect a read error. The V call is TRBV6-2 or TRBV6-3, the J call TRBJ2-7; the match to TRBD2 covers 9 bases. This CDR3 contains 14 residues. Per the germline V gene, CDR1 is MNHEY and CDR2 is SVGEGT. In nucleotides, the CDR3 is TGTGCCAGCAGTTACGACCTAGCGGGATACGTGCAGTACTTC. Its protein product is CASSYDLAGYVQYF.

This clonotype was observed a few times. The chain employs TRBV2 and TRBJ2-7; D may match TRBD1 or TRBD2 (6 bases each). V was trimmed by 8 bases and J by 5 bases, leaving 16 bases between them. Germline loops: CDR1 SNHLY, CDR2 FYNNEI. The CDR3 length is 13 residues. The CDR3: CASGTGGSNEQYF. CDR3 bases: TGTGCCAGCGGCACCGGGGGCTCAAACGAGCAGTACTTC.

The gene calls are TRBV28 and TRBJ2-2; D tentatively fits TRBD1 or TRBD2 (5 bases each). The ends were cut back, 3 bases at V and 6 bases at J, with 14 bases in the middle. The length of the CDR3 is 15 residues. CDR1 and CDR2 from the germline V gene are MDHEN and SYDVKM. CDR3 loop: CASSLGPLRAGELFF. As DNA, the CDR3 is TGTGCCAGCAGTTTGGGACCCCTTAGGGCCGGGGAGCTGTTTTTT.

This clonotype has at least ten counts. The rearrangement uses TRBV6-5 and TRBJ2-1; TRBD2 is a possible D gene (7 bases). CDR1 is MNHEY and CDR2 is SVGAGI in the germline V gene. Deletions cut 1 base from V and 6 bases from J, with 10 bases between. The CDR3 has 14 amino acids. CDR3 DNA: TGTGCCAGCAGTTACTTGGCGGGGGCCAATGAGCAGTTCTTC. Amino acids: CASSYLAGANEQFF.

The table lists this clonotype with many counts. The chain recombines TRBV9 with TRBJ2-3; 13 positions match TRBD2. V lost 4 bases and J lost 2; bases outside the gene matches: 7. The germline V gene has CDR1 SGDLS and CDR2 YYNGEE. The CDR3 length is 17 residues. Here the CDR3 reads CASSHRLAGGDTDTQYF. The CDR3 coding sequence is TGTGCCAGCAGCCACCGACTAGCGGGAGGTGACACAGATACGCAGTATTTT.

The sample holds many counts of this clonotype. The chain combines TRBV6-5 with TRBJ1-3; D remains ambiguous. Looked up from germline, CDR1 is MNHEY and CDR2 is SVGAGI. The CDR3 contains 16 residues. Deletions cut 0 bases from V and 0 bases from J, with 9 bases between. The CDR3 is CASSYSHMASGNTIYF. DNA of the CDR3: TGTGCCAGCAGTTACTCTCACATGGCCTCTGGAAACACCATATATTTT.

The genes are TRBV6-1 and TRBJ1-1; 10 bases line up with TRBD1. This CDR3 region has 14 residues. CDR1 is MNHNS, CDR2 SASEGT, per germline. V was pared by 8 bases and J by 4 bases, with 7 bases of the junction left unmatched. The CDR3 reads CASRDRGFTTEAFF. Here the CDR3 DNA reads TGTGCCAGCCGGGACAGGGGATTTACCACTGAAGCTTTCTTT.

Turning to this clonotype: Since a much larger clone is just one base distant, this may be a read error. The chain combines TRBV6-5 with TRBJ1-1; D gene unclear. This CDR3 region has 13 residues. Germline assignment: CDR1 MNHEY and CDR2 SVGAGI. CDR3 in amino acids: CTSSSSGREEAFF. The CDR3 DNA is TGTACCAGCAGTTCCTCCGGACGGGAGGAAGCTTTCTTT.

This clonotype was counted a few times. This rearrangement joins TRBV12-3 or TRBV12-4 to TRBJ1-2, with D possibly being TRBD1 (5 bases). The CDR3 runs 15 residues. V gave up 2 bases and J gave up 2 bases, with 12 bases separating them. CDR3 amino acids: CASSLTGSANYGYTF. The CDR3 nucleotides are TGTGCCAGCAGTTTAACAGGATCCGCGAACTATGGCTACACCTTC.

The rearrangement links TRBV5-5 to TRBJ2-7; TRBD2 aligns across 8 bases. Germline V lookup: CDR1 SGHKS, CDR2 YYEKEE (reference sequence). The V segment lost 4 bases and the J segment 6 bases; nucleotides outside the gene matches: 6. The CDR3 has 13 residues. The CDR3 DNA reads TGTGCCAGCAGCACGCTACTAGCGGTCGAGCAGTACGTC. It codes for CASSTLLAVEQYV.

The chain couples TRBV4-1 to TRBJ1-2, with D maybe TRBD1 (5 bases). This CDR3 region has 15 residues. V was cut by 0 bases and J by 9 bases, with 17 bases left in between. The germline CDR1 and CDR2 sequences are MGHRA and YSYEKL. Written as DNA, the CDR3 is TGCGCCAGCAGCCAAGATTGGGGCCAGGGTAGGCGCTACACCTTC. It is translated as CASSQDWGQGRRYTF.

This clonotype was seen a handful of times. This chain connects TRBV12-3 or TRBV12-4 to TRBJ1-1; maybe TRBD1 (5 bases). This CDR3 region has 14 residues. Trimming cost V 7 bases and J 5 bases, with 17 bases left between them. CDR3 sequence reads: CASILGRPGTEAFF. CDR3 bases: TGTGCCAGCATCCTGGGACGGCCAGGGACTGAAGCTTTCTTT.

This clonotype has a count of ten or more. This chain joins TRBV15 and TRBJ2-5; 8 positions match TRBD1. V was clipped by 3 bases and J by 3 bases; unmatched bases: 6. Germline CDR1 reads LNHNV; CDR2 reads YYDKDF (reference sequence). This CDR3 spans 15 amino acids. The CDR3 protein is CATSSLGQGEETQYF. The CDR3 DNA is TGTGCCACCAGCAGCCTAGGACAGGGCGAAGAGACCCAGTACTTC.

The J gene is TRBJ2-1, the V gene TRBV12-1. TRBV12-1 is marked as a pseudogene. The CDR3 length is 16 residues. CDR3 sequence: CASSFSRGNSYNEQFF. CDR3 nucleotide sequence: TGTGCCAGCAGTTTTTCGCGAGGGAACTCCTACAATGAGCAGTTCTTC.

The rearrangement uses TRBV12-3 or TRBV12-4 and TRBJ1-2; D not certain. Trimming shortened V by 7 bases and J by 7 bases, and 22 bases separated the two germline ends. This CDR3 has 15 amino acids. CDR3 sequence reads: CASTYSPSVGGGYTF. The DNA of the CDR3 is TGTGCCAGCACCTATTCCCCGTCTGTGGGCGGTGGCTACACCTTC.

This clonotype was detected many times. The chain is built from TRBV6-1 and TRBJ2-1, with 11 bases fitting TRBD2. Germline CDR1 is MNHNS and CDR2 is SASEGT. The CDR3 runs to 16 residues. The junction had 6 bases not matched to a gene; V was cut back by 1 base and J by 7 bases. The CDR3 DNA is TGTGCCAGCAGTGAAGAAGTTAGCGGGGGGGAGAATGAGCAGTTCTTC. It yields the protein CASSEEVSGGENEQFF.